This T cell receptor beta chain was identified in a study of OX40 agonist ivuxolimab in advanced cancers. Study outcomes and limitations: Within 6 weeks, CD4+ and CD8+ blood T cells expanded clonally at 0.1 to 3.0 mg/kg.

The protocol was immunoSEQ multiplex PCR, while the TCRdb copy is restricted to in-frame clones and leaves out a portion. The data show about 48,000 clones, with 92% seen just once and around 6.7% held by the top ten. This clone was seen only once. Its antigen is not known. In germline, CDR1 is MNHNS, CDR2 SASEGT. CDR3 length: 13 amino acids. V was pared by 8 bases and J by 5 bases, with 13 bases between. The V call is TRBV6-1, the J call TRBJ1-5; TRBD1 might be the D (6 bases). This sequence was found in an adult with an advanced solid tumor such as melanoma, head and neck, liver or kidney cancer. Here the sequenced sample was CD4+ or CD8+ T cells sorted from blood, taken in a trial of the OX40 agonist ivuxolimab. CDR3 DNA sequence: TGTGCCAGCTCTAGGGGGGATCATCAGCCCCAGCATTTT. Its protein is CASSRGDHQPQHF.